This T cell receptor beta chain was obtained from a study of blood T cell repertoires in COVID-19 (dated by TCRdb to 2019 to 2021). For the study in its entirety: Samples from collaborators originated in the United States, Italy and Spain and spanned both the acute and convalescent phases of COVID-19. Samples came from the ongoing ImmuneRACE study (first 160 participants) plus 1,254 subjects from 6 global collaborators. The repertoires were made available in a free public database intended to serve as a resource for research on the immune response to SARS-CoV-2. Where HLA class I and class II types were available, the types were taken from metadata supplied by the sample provider, not from assay-based typing. The prospective study material was composed of cDNA or gDNA derived from T cells, B-cell-depleted T cells, or PBMCs. Deeply sampled blood TCRbeta repertoires from subjects exposed to, actively infected with, or recovered from COVID-19 were included in the dataset. A de-identified subject ID, COVID-19 status, age in years and sex were almost always included in the sample metadata. The full study reports these points: The amount of clinical and demographic metadata varied by source and participant and was provided uncurated.

TCRbeta CDR3 regions were amplified from genomic DNA using the immunoSEQ Assay, a bias-controlled multiplex PCR. The published analysis was carried out like this. Within the assay, amplification of reference gene primers was used to estimate how many nucleated cells each sample contained. To quantify the absolute abundance of each unique TCRbeta CDR3 rearrangement, sequence reads were collapsed and filtered. For each sample, productive Simpson clonality was calculated by taking the square root of Simpson's diversity index across productive rearrangements. TCRdb mirrors the immuneACCESS table, restricted to in-frame sequences. Some clones are absent from its copies; in checked studies, under half trace to an unresolved V gene, and the reason for the others is unknown. Clonal size and the V and J genes are those of that table, whereas D and trimming came from the DNA. This sample is represented by roughly 190,000 clones; 70% to 90% of them were singletons. The ten largest clones add up to 5.1% of the sample.

The collaborating institutions used their own protocols to collect whole blood in K2EDTA tubes. For TCRbeta analysis, collaborators shipped samples in one of three forms: frozen whole blood, isolated PBMCs, or DNA extracted from either of those sample types. The table lists this clone with a few counts. Its antigen has not been determined. No much larger clone exists at a distance of one base, and base qualities are not known. The same CDR3 is also encoded by other DNA sequences in this sample. For CDR1 and CDR2, the germline V gene (reference sequence) lists MNHNY and SVGAGI. V is pared back by 6 bases and J by 4 bases, with 7 bases lying between the germline termini. Including the terminal cysteine and phenylalanine, the CDR3 comprises 12 residues. Only the CDR3 part of the read is kept: 36 bases, read in frame from the first base.

The chain joins TRBV6-6 to TRBJ1-5, and TRBD1 may be the D gene, going by 5 matching bases. This sequence was found in a woman in her 70s with active or convalescent COVID-19. The sequenced sample consisted of peripheral blood. The bases are TGTGCCAGCAGGACAGAGAATCAGCCCCAGCATTTT. This translates into CASRTENQPQHF.